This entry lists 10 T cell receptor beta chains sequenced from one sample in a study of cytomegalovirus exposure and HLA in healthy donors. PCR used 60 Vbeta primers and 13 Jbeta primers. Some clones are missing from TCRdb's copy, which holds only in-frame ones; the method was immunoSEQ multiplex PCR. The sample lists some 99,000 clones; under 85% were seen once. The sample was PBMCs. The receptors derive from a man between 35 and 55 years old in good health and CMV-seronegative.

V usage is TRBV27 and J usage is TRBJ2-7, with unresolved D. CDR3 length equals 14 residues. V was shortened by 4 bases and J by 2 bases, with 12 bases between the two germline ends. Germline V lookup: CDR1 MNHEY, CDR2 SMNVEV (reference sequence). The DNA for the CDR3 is TGTGCCAGCAGTTCGTCTTATGCGCCCTACGAGCAGTACTTC. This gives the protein CASSSSYAPYEQYF.

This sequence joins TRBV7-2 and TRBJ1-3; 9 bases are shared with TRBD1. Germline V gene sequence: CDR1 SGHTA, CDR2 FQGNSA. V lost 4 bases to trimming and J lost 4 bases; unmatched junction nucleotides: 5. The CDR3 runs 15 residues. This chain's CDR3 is CASSSGTGPGNTIYF. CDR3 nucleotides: TGTGCCAGCAGCTCGGGGACAGGGCCAGGAAACACCATATATTTT.

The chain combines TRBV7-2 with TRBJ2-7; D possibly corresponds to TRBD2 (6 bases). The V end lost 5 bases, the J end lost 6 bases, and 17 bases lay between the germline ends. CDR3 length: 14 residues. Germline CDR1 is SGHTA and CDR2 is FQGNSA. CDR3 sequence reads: CASSPSSGYGEQYF. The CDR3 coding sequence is TGTGCCAGCAGCCCCAGTAGCGGCTATGGCGAGCAGTACTTC.

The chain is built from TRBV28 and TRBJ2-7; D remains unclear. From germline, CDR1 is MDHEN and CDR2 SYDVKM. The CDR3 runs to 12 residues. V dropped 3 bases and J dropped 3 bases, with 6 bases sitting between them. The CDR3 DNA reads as TGTGCCAGCAGTTTCTTCGGCTACGAGCAGTACTTC. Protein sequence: CASSFFGYEQYF.

The CDR3 DNA reads as TGTGCCAGCAGCAACCCTAGCGAAGGACGCAATGAGCAGTTCTTC. This sequence encodes CASSNPSEGRNEQFF. This chain uses TRBV9 with TRBJ2-1; D is perhaps TRBD2 (6 bases). The CDR3 runs 15 residues. With 4 bases removed from V and 6 bases from J, the gap between germline ends came to 17 bases. CDR1 and CDR2 from the germline V gene are SGDLS and YYNGEE. The whole variable domain, remainder taken from reference TRBV9 and TRBJ2-1, is DSGVTQTPKHLITATGQRVTLRCSPRSGDLSVYWYQQSLDQGLQFLIQYYNGEERAKGNILERFSAQQFPDLHSELNLSSLELGDSALYFCASSNPSEGRNEQFFGPGTRLTVL.

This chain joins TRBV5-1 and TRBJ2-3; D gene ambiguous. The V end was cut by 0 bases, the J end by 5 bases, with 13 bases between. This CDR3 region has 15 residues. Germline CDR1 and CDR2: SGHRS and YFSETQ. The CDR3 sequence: CASSLGVVAEDTQYF. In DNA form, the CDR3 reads TGCGCCAGCAGCTTGGGGGTGGTAGCTGAAGATACGCAGTATTTT.

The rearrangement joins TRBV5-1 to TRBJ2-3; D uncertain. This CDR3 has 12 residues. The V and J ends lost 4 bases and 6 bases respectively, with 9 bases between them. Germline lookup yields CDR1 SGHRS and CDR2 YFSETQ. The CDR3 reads CASSREADTQYF. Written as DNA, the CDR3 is TGCGCCAGCAGCCGAGAGGCGGATACGCAGTATTTT. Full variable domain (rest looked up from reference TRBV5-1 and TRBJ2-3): KAGVTQTPRYLIKTRGQQVTLSCSPISGHRSVSWYQQTPGQGLQFLFEYFSETQRNKGNFPGRFSGRQFSNSRSEMNVSTLELGDSALYLCASSREADTQYFGPGTRLTVL.

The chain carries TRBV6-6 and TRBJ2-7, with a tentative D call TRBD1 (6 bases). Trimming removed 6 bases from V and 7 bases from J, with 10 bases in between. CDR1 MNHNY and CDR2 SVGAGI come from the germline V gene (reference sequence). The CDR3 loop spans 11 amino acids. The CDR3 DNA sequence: TGTGCCAGCAGAGCAGGACAGGAGCAGTACTTC. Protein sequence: CASRAGQEQYF.

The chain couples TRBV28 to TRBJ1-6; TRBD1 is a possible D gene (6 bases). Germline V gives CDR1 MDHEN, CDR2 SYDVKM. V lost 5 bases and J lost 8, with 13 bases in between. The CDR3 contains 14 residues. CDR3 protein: CASSQQGTHSPLHF. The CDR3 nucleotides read TGTGCCAGCAGTCAACAGGGTACTCATTCACCCCTCCACTTT.

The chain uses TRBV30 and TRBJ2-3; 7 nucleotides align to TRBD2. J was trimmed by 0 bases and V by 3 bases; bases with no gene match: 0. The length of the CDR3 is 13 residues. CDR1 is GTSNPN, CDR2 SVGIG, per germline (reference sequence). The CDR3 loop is CAWSGGSTDTQYF. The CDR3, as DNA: TGTGCCTGGAGCGGGGGGAGCACAGATACGCAGTATTTT.